This T cell receptor beta chain was identified in a study of blood T cell repertoires in COVID-19. Study-level background: T cells, B-cell-depleted T cells, or PBMCs supplied cDNA or gDNA.

Repertoires were generated with immunoSEQ multiplex PCR, while TCRdb's copy carries only in-frame clones and drops some. The sample includes 100,000 to 150,000 clones, about 89% seen only once; the top ten take about 4.1%. CDR1 is SGHVS, CDR2 FQNEAQ, per germline. Trimming took off 4 bases at V and 2 bases at J, with 6 bases between the two ends. This CDR3 spans 12 amino acids. V is TRBV7-8 and J is TRBJ2-7; D uncertain. Input material: peripheral blood. The TCR was taken from a man aged 55-75 years with COVID-19, enrolled during active disease. CDR3 loop: CASSSEAYEQYF. Written as DNA, the CDR3 is TGTGCCAGCAGCTCAGAAGCCTACGAGCAGTACTTC.